The rows below give T cell receptor beta chains drawn from one sample of a study of T cell repertoires in cytomegalovirus infection. TCRdb re-called the reads with MiXCR, one entry per CDR3 protein. The sample records 400,000 to 550,000 distinct CDR3 sequences, approximately 10% being singletons. The sample comprised PBMCs. Source of these receptors: a human donor in good health (CMV status not recorded). Some clones in this sample may be carry-over from other donors' samples. The CDR3 runs from the conserved cysteine through the conserved F or W. The D gene is left open where the match is weak. Clone size is given for some rows only: seen once, a few or many times, or a class if the clone is expanded.

V	size	D	J	CDR3	DNA
TRBV2	.	TRBD1	TRBJ1-2	CASSEALTGQGAPGYTF	TGTGCCAGCAGTGAAGCCTTAACCGGACAGGGGGCGCCTGGCTACACCTTC
TRBV11-2	many	.	TRBJ1-2	CASSLGHGGYGYTF	TGTGCCAGCAGCTTAGGGCACGGCGGATATGGCTACACCTTC
TRBV19	many	.	TRBJ1-4	CASSGNRVGYEKLFF	TGTGCCAGTAGTGGGAACAGGGTCGGGTATGAAAAACTGTTTTTT
TRBV5-4	many	TRBD1	TRBJ1-1	CASSSRQGEGEAFF	TGTGCCAGCAGTTCCCGACAGGGGGAGGGTGAAGCTTTCTTT
TRBV11-2	many	TRBD2	TRBJ2-7	CASRLGLAGFNSYEQYF	TGTGCCAGTCGATTGGGACTAGCGGGGTTCAACTCCTACGAGCAGTACTTC
TRBV5-8	.	.	TRBJ1-1	CASSLGMSEAFF	TGTGCCAGCAGCTTGGGGATGAGTGAAGCTTTCTTT
TRBV12-3/TRBV12-4	many	.	TRBJ2-1	CASRRGQPTDEQFF	TGTGCCAGCAGACGCGGGCAGCCTACAGATGAGCAGTTCTTC
TRBV19	.	.	TRBJ1-1	CASSIGFGRTEAFF	TGTGCCAGTAGTATAGGGTTTGGGCGGACTGAAGCTTTCTTT
TRBV28	many	.	TRBJ2-7	CASSLDSYEQYF	TGTGCCAGCAGCTTAGACTCCTACGAGCAGTACTTC
TRBV12-3/TRBV12-4	many	.	TRBJ1-1	CASRKEMNTEAFF	TGTGCCAGCCGAAAGGAGATGAACACTGAAGCTTTCTTT
TRBV9	few	TRBD2	TRBJ2-1	CASSPGDYDEQFF	TGTGCCAGCAGCCCCGGGGACTACGATGAGCAGTTCTTC
TRBV6-2/TRBV6-3	many	TRBD1	TRBJ2-7	CASNYDRGWNEQYF	TGTGCCAGCAACTACGACAGGGGATGGAACGAGCAGTACTTC
TRBV7-7	many	.	TRBJ1-1	CASSSLEGRNTEAFF	TGTGCCAGCAGCAGCCTTGAAGGGCGGAACACTGAAGCTTTCTTT
TRBV5-4	.	TRBD2	TRBJ2-7	CASSLIAGGIHEQYF	TGTGCCAGCAGCTTGATAGCGGGGGGTATCCACGAGCAGTACTTC
TRBV7-8	many	.	TRBJ1-1	CASSLVYAKNTEAFF	TGTGCCAGCAGCTTAGTATATGCTAAAAACACTGAAGCTTTCTTT
TRBV6-1	.	.	TRBJ1-1	CASNSFEAFF	TGTGCCAGCAACAGCTTTGAAGCTTTCTTT
TRBV5-4	many	.	TRBJ1-1	CASSGRGNTEAFF	TGTGCCAGCAGCGGGAGGGGGAACACTGAAGCTTTCTTT
TRBV5-8	.	.	TRBJ1-2	CASSLSNTYGYTF	TGTGCCAGCAGCTTGTCGAACACCTATGGCTACACCTTC
TRBV7-6	.	.	TRBJ2-3	CASSLSFGGRGTDTQYF	TGTGCCAGCAGCCTCAGTTTTGGGGGGAGAGGAACAGATACGCAGTATTTT
TRBV18	.	.	TRBJ1-1	CASSPPGNPGTPNTEAFF	TGTGCCAGCTCACCACCGGGTAACCCAGGAACCCCCAACACTGAAGCTTTCTTT
TRBV14	many	.	TRBJ1-2	CASSRDGGGFGYTF	TGTGCCAGCAGCCGAGACGGGGGAGGGTTTGGCTACACCTTC
TRBV15	many	TRBD1	TRBJ1-5	CATSRDKDREDNQPQHF	TGTGCCACCAGCAGAGATAAGGACAGGGAGGACAATCAGCCCCAGCATTTT
TRBV7-9	.	.	TRBJ1-6	CASSLRMDSPLHF	TGTGCCAGCAGCTTGAGGATGGATTCACCCCTCCACTTT
TRBV20-1	few	.	TRBJ2-7	CSASRSGNYEQYF	TGCAGTGCTAGTCGGTCAGGGAACTACGAGCAGTACTTC
TRBV6-5	many	.	TRBJ1-2	CASSPPVGGYTF	TGTGCCAGCAGCCCCCCGGTGGGTGGCTACACCTTC
TRBV7-2	many	TRBD1	TRBJ2-7	CASSLTGGSSFF	TGTGCCAGCAGCCTCACAGGGGGCTCCTCCTTCTTC
TRBV7-3	many	TRBD2	TRBJ2-2	CASSPIGLAGTGELFF	TGTGCCAGCAGCCCCATCGGACTAGCGGGAACCGGGGAGCTGTTTTTT
TRBV5-1	few	TRBD2	TRBJ2-3	CASSFGTSGYTDTQYF	TGCGCCAGCAGCTTCGGGACTAGCGGATACACAGATACGCAGTATTTT
TRBV7-2	many	.	TRBJ2-4	CASSPGLAKNIQYF	TGTGCCAGCAGCCCAGGCCTAGCCAAAAACATTCAGTACTTC
TRBV24-1	few	TRBD1	TRBJ2-1	CATSDLRQGNNNEQFF	TGTGCCACCAGTGATTTAAGACAGGGGAATAACAATGAGCAGTTCTTC
TRBV2	many	TRBD2	TRBJ2-1	CASKSVAGENNEQFF	TGTGCCAGCAAATCCGTAGCGGGAGAAAACAATGAGCAGTTCTTC
TRBV2	.	TRBD1	TRBJ1-4	CAWGRGQGEKLFF	TGTGCCTGGGGACGGGGACAGGGGGAAAAACTGTTTTTT
TRBV28	few	.	TRBJ2-2	CASSLLHTGELFF	TGTGCCAGCAGTTTACTTCACACCGGGGAGCTGTTTTTT
TRBV6-2/TRBV6-3	many	.	TRBJ2-5	CASSYISQETQYF	TGTGCCAGCAGTTACATTTCCCAAGAGACCCAGTACTTC
TRBV19	many	TRBD1	TRBJ2-3	CASSPLRGKDTDTQYF	TGTGCCAGTAGTCCTCTCAGGGGGAAGGACACAGATACGCAGTATTTT
TRBV11-2	few	.	TRBJ1-4	CASSFGGAGGLGNEKLFF	TGTGCCAGCAGCTTTGGCGGGGCAGGAGGATTGGGTAATGAAAAACTGTTTTTT
TRBV27	few	.	TRBJ2-7	CASARTVSYEQYF	TGTGCCAGCGCAAGGACGGTCTCCTACGAGCAGTACTTC
TRBV20-1	few	TRBD2	TRBJ2-3	CSARGGASGGTDTQYF	TGCAGTGCTAGGGGGGGGGCTAGCGGGGGCACAGATACGCAGTATTTT
TRBV6-6	.	TRBD2	TRBJ2-7	CASTTQKTSVMGEQYF	TGTGCCAGCACCACCCAAAAGACTAGCGTTATGGGCGAGCAGTACTTC
TRBV7-2	many	.	TRBJ1-5	CASSRGTNQPQHF	TGTGCCAGCAGCCGCGGGACCAATCAGCCCCAGCATTTT
TRBV11-3	few	TRBD1	TRBJ2-7	CASSPAGTGGYHEQYF	TGTGCCAGCAGCCCTGCCGGGACAGGGGGTTATCACGAGCAGTACTTC
TRBV10-3	few	.	TRBJ2-2	CTSSDGETGELFF	TGTACCTCATCGGACGGGGAGACCGGGGAGCTGTTTTTT
TRBV7-8	many	TRBD1	TRBJ1-5	CASSLTTGSNQPQHF	TGTGCCAGCAGCCTAACGACAGGGTCGAATCAGCCCCAGCATTTT
TRBV6-1	many	.	TRBJ1-1	CASSVGHTEAFF	TGTGCCAGCAGCGTTGGTCACACTGAAGCTTTCTTT
TRBV2	.	.	TRBJ2-1	CASSLVGLNEQFF	TGTGCCAGCAGTTTGGTGGGTCTCAATGAGCAGTTCTTC
TRBV5-1	few	TRBD2	TRBJ2-1	CASSTTSGSEQFF	TGCGCCAGCAGCACAACTAGCGGGAGTGAGCAGTTCTTC
TRBV15	.	TRBD1	TRBJ2-6	CATSSFRDRGREGANILTF	TGTGCCACCAGCAGTTTCCGGGACAGGGGGCGGGAAGGGGCCAACATCCTGACTTTC
TRBV5-4	.	TRBD2	TRBJ2-5	CASSQPGLAGLQETQYF	TGTGCCAGCAGCCAACCGGGACTAGCGGGGCTCCAAGAGACCCAGTACTTC
TRBV20-1	.	TRBD2	TRBJ2-6	CSAPGGAGANVLTF	TGCAGTGCTCCGGGGGGGGCTGGGGCCAACGTCCTGACTTTC